These 6 T cell receptor beta chains were all obtained from the same sample, sequenced in a study of T cells in Graves' hyperthyroidism and ophthalmopathy. Template material for amplifying TCR beta CDR3 regions consisted of RNA transcripts. RT-PCR in the first round (using the HTBI primer set) targeted the TCR CDR3. Via MiXCR, TCRdb re-called the multiplex PCR reads, giving one row per CDR3 protein. In the table there are more than 300,000 distinct CDR3 sequences, about a sixth of which are singletons. The sample taken for sequencing was blood. The receptor source for this set is a woman aged 25 to 39 with Graves' hyperthyroidism that later progressed to Graves' ophthalmopathy.

The table lists this clonotype with many counts. The chain links TRBV5-6 to TRBJ1-1; no clear D gene. CDR1 and CDR2 from the germline V gene are SGHDT and YYEEEE. The V end was cut by 0 bases, the J end by 2 bases, with 14 bases between. The CDR3 consists of 16 residues. The CDR3 DNA sequence: TGTGCCAGCAGCTTGGCCATCCGGGGAAGAAACACTGAAGCTTTCTTT. Its protein product is CASSLAIRGRNTEAFF.

This clonotype was counted at least ten times. The V call is TRBV5-1, the J call TRBJ2-4; possible D gene TRBD2, 5 bases. In germline, CDR1 is SGHRS, CDR2 YFSETQ. The V end was cut by 0 bases, the J end by 8 bases, with 15 bases between. The CDR3 extends over 15 amino acids. The CDR3 loop reads CASSLVMGKEDIQYF. As DNA, the CDR3 is TGCGCCAGCAGCTTGGTAATGGGGAAGGAGGACATTCAGTACTTC.

This chain joins TRBV6-1 and TRBJ2-1, with 13 bases aligning to TRBD2. CDR1 and CDR2 (germline): MNHNS, SASEGT. V was pared by 6 bases and J by 9 bases, with 14 bases of the junction left unmatched. The CDR3 is 17 residues long. The CDR3 loop is CASSFSLWTSGSAEQFF. The CDR3 DNA reads as TGTGCCAGCAGCTTTTCGCTATGGACTAGCGGGAGTGCTGAGCAGTTCTTC.

This clonotype was found many times. The chain carries TRBV5-1 and TRBJ2-1, with 7 positions matching TRBD1. Germline V gene sequence: CDR1 SGHRS, CDR2 YFSETQ. The CDR3 consists of 16 residues. Unmatched junction bases numbered 9, after V lost 4 bases and J lost 2 bases. Written as DNA, the CDR3 is TGCGCCAGCAGCAAAGGACAGGTGTCCCCCTACAATGAGCAGTTCTTC. This translates into CASSKGQVSPYNEQFF.

This clonotype was seen repeatedly, ten times or more. The chain combines TRBV12-3 or TRBV12-4 with TRBJ1-1; possible D gene TRBD1, 6 bases. The germline V and J ends were trimmed by 6 bases and 11 bases, with 22 bases remaining between them. The CDR3 sequence is 14 residues long. This chain's CDR3 is CASRPPQGRVKAFF. In DNA, the CDR3 is TGTGCCAGCAGACCACCACAGGGACGGGTGAAGGCTTTCTTT.

In this sample, this clonotype turned up many times. The chain has TRBV2 and TRBJ2-2; TRBD1 aligns across 8 bases. CDR3 length: 14 amino acids. Germline trimming cut 6 bases from V and 0 bases from J; bases unmatched to any gene: 0. CDR1 and CDR2 from the germline V gene are SNHLY and FYNNEI. The DNA of the CDR3 is TGTGCCAGCAGGGACAGGGCGAACACCGGGGAGCTGTTTTTT. Its protein product is CASRDRANTGELFF.